These 21 T cell receptor beta chains were all obtained from the same sample, sequenced in a study of cytomegalovirus exposure and HLA in healthy donors. In the PCR, 60 Vbeta and 13 Jbeta primers were used. Profiling relied on immunoSEQ multiplex PCR, and the TCRdb table lists in-frame clones only, not all of them. The data contain some 150,000 clones, around 86% of them seen just once; the ten biggest clones take up approximately 8.1%. The sequencing sample was made of PBMCs. These receptors came from a woman aged 45-65 years in good health and CMV-seropositive.

The chain has TRBV2 and TRBJ1-1, with D possibly matching TRBD1 (6 bases). V lost 6 bases to trimming and J lost 10 bases, with 15 bases between them. Looked up from germline, CDR1 is SNHLY and CDR2 is FYNNEI. The CDR3 extends over 12 amino acids. CDR3 region: CASRWSLRGAFF. For the CDR3, the DNA is TGTGCCAGCAGATGGAGTCTCAGGGGAGCTTTCTTT.

CDR3 protein: CASSLGQAYGYTF. CDR3 DNA sequence: TGTGCCAGCAGCTTAGGACAGGCCTATGGCTACACCTTC. This chain joins TRBV11-2 and TRBJ1-2; possibly TRBD1 for D (6 bases). V dropped 1 base and J dropped 4 bases, with 7 bases sitting between them. CDR3 length equals 13 residues. CDR1 and CDR2 (germline): SGHAT, FQNNGV.

The chain is built from TRBV2 and TRBJ1-2, with D perhaps matching TRBD1 (5 bases). The CDR3 contains 13 residues. The germline V gene encodes CDR1 SNHLY and CDR2 FYNNEI. Trimming pared 3 bases from V and 5 bases from J, leaving 10 bases between. CDR3 protein: CASSEGGGYGYTF. CDR3 DNA sequence: TGTGCCAGCAGTGAGGGGGGGGGTTATGGCTACACCTTC.

The chain is built from TRBV30 and TRBJ2-3; D call uncertain. Germline loops: CDR1 GTSNPN, CDR2 SVGIG (reference sequence). V was pared by 2 bases and J by 4 bases, with 10 bases between. The CDR3 spans 13 residues. CDR3 amino acids: CAWSKKSADTQYF. The CDR3 DNA follows: TGTGCCTGGAGTAAAAAGTCGGCAGATACGCAGTATTTT. Drawing the rest from reference TRBV30 and TRBJ2-3, the complete variable domain is SQTIHQWPATLVQPVGSPLSLECTVEGTSNPNLYWYRQAAGRGLQLLFYSVGIGQISSEVPQNLSASRPQDRQFILSSKKLLLSDSGFYLCAWSKKSADTQYFGPGTRLTVL.

The rearrangement uses TRBV5-5 and TRBJ1-4; 8 bases are a match to TRBD1. CDR1 SGHKS and CDR2 YYEKEE come from the germline V gene (reference sequence). V gave up 5 bases and J gave up 8 bases; unmatched junction bases: 14. The length of the CDR3 is 16 residues. CDR3 in DNA: TGTGCCAGCAGTTTTCTTACAGGGGGGGGATACGAAAAACTGTTTTTT. Protein sequence: CASSFLTGGGYEKLFF.

The gene calls are TRBV19 and TRBJ2-3; perhaps TRBD2 as D (6 bases). V was pared by 5 bases and J by 7 bases, with 16 bases between. This CDR3 spans 14 amino acids. Germline CDR1 is LNHDA and CDR2 is SQIVND (reference sequence). In nucleotides, the CDR3 is TGTGCCAGTAGTTCCCATGGGGCGGGAAATACGCAGTATTTT. Translating it yields CASSSHGAGNTQYF.

In DNA, the CDR3 is TGCGCCAGCAGCCAGTTTCCCGGGACAGTCACAGAGACCCAGTACTTC. Its translation: CASSQFPGTVTETQYF. The chain is built from TRBV4-1 and TRBJ2-5; 7 nucleotides align to TRBD1. Germline V CDR1 and CDR2: MGHRA, YSYEKL. The CDR3 is 16 amino acids. Trimming at V came to 3 bases and at J to 4 bases, leaving 11 bases not matched to a gene.

V usage is TRBV7-6 and J usage is TRBJ1-6; possibly TRBD1 for D (6 bases). The CDR3 length is 16 residues. V shed 4 bases and J shed 7 bases, with 17 bases lying between them. Looked up from germline, CDR1 is SGHVS and CDR2 is FNYEAQ. In nucleotides, the CDR3 is TGTGCCAGCAGCTCCGAACGACGGGACACCAATTCACCCCTCCACTTT. Amino acid sequence: CASSSERRDTNSPLHF.

V usage is TRBV2 and J usage is TRBJ2-7, with 9 bases fitting TRBD1. The CDR3 runs 14 residues. CDR1 SNHLY and CDR2 FYNNEI come from the germline V gene. After removal of 6 bases from V and 3 bases from J, the junction contained 6 bases not matched to a gene. CDR3 nucleotide sequence: TGTGCCAGCAGAGAGACAGGGGGAGGCTACGAGCAGTACTTC. Translating it yields CASRETGGGYEQYF.

V is TRBV2 and J is TRBJ1-3; TRBD1 aligns across 8 bases. CDR3 length equals 15 residues. The germline V gene encodes CDR1 SNHLY and CDR2 FYNNEI. V was pared by 5 bases and J by 2 bases, with 5 bases of the junction left unmatched. The CDR3 loop reads CASSPRTGTGNTIYF. The CDR3 DNA follows: TGTGCCAGCAGTCCGCGGACAGGGACTGGAAACACCATATATTTT.

This clone was observed once. The rearrangement links TRBV5-1 to TRBJ2-7; perhaps TRBD1 as D (5 bases). Germline V gene data show CDR1 as SGHRS and CDR2 as YFSETQ. Trimming pared 4 bases from V and 4 bases from J, leaving 15 bases between. The CDR3 runs to 14 residues. The chain's CDR3 is CASSNRQAAYEQYF. CDR3 DNA: TGCGCCAGCAGCAACAGGCAGGCGGCATACGAGCAGTACTTC.

This rearrangement joins TRBV7-6 to TRBJ1-5, with 8 nucleotides matching TRBD1. Germline assignment: CDR1 SGHVS and CDR2 FNYEAQ. The CDR3 runs 17 residues. The ends lost 1 base at V and 7 bases at J; junction bases unmatched: 12. DNA for the CDR3: TGTGCCAGCAGCTTAGAGCCTTGGCAGGGGGCAGGGCAGCCCCAGCATTTT. It translates to CASSLEPWQGAGQPQHF.

The CDR3 DNA follows: TGTGCCTGGATCGACATCCTCTCCTATAATTCACCCCTCCACTTT. It is translated as CAWIDILSYNSPLHF. The rearrangement links TRBV30 to TRBJ1-6, with no clear D. This CDR3 is 15 amino acids long. The V gene's germline CDR1 is GTSNPN and CDR2 SVGIG (reference sequence). V was shortened by 4 bases and J by 0 bases, with 10 bases between the two germline ends.

The V gene is TRBV30, the J gene TRBJ1-1, with TRBD1 as a possible D gene (5 bases). Deletions cut 1 base from V and 5 bases from J, with 23 bases between. The CDR3 sequence is 17 residues long. Germline CDR1 GTSNPN, CDR2 SVGIG (reference sequence). The CDR3 is CAWSAWGGHVEGTEAFF. In DNA, the CDR3 is TGTGCCTGGAGTGCCTGGGGAGGGCATGTAGAGGGGACTGAAGCTTTCTTT.

This rearrangement joins TRBV6-5 to TRBJ1-1; 7 bases align to TRBD1. J lost 4 bases, V lost 4 bases, and 6 bases had no gene match. CDR1 is MNHEY, CDR2 SVGAGI, per germline. The CDR3 is 14 amino acids. The chain's CDR3 is CASSFTGVPTEAFF. The CDR3 nucleotides are TGTGCCAGCAGTTTTACAGGGGTTCCCACTGAAGCTTTCTTT.

The rearrangement uses TRBV28 and TRBJ2-7, with a weak D call TRBD2 (6 bases). With 1 base removed from V and 6 bases from J, the gap between germline ends came to 13 bases. Germline V CDR1 and CDR2: MDHEN, SYDVKM. This CDR3 region has 14 residues. CDR3: CASSLFGGPGEQYF. The DNA of the CDR3 is TGTGCCAGCAGTTTATTCGGGGGACCGGGCGAGCAGTACTTC.

The chain is built from TRBV6-6 and TRBJ1-5; D uncertain. The germline gives CDR1 MNHNY, CDR2 SVGAGI (reference sequence). V was shortened by 2 bases and J by 0 bases, with 11 bases between the two germline ends. CDR3 length: 16 amino acids. The DNA of the CDR3 is TGTGCCAGCAGTTACAGTCAGGATTATAGCAATCAGCCCCAGCATTTT. As protein: CASSYSQDYSNQPQHF.

The chain employs TRBV5-1 and TRBJ2-5; 10 nucleotides line up with TRBD2. The end of the DNA fits TRBJ2-7 better, so the J call may be wrong. Germline CDR1 and CDR2: SGHRS and YFSETQ. The CDR3 totals 14 residues. CDR3 DNA: TGCGCCAGCAGCTTAGCGGGAGGGCCACACGAGCAGTACTTC. This encodes CASSLAGGPHEQYF.

J is TRBJ2-3 and V is TRBV6-6, with D possibly being TRBD1 (6 bases). The CDR3 loop spans 16 amino acids. With 0 bases removed from V and 9 bases from J, the gap between germline ends came to 19 bases. CDR1 and CDR2 from the germline V gene are MNHNY and SVGAGI (reference sequence). The CDR3 nucleotides read TGTGCCAGCAGTTACTCGTGGGACACACCATTAGACACGCAGTATTTT. It translates to CASSYSWDTPLDTQYF.

The chain uses TRBV19 and TRBJ2-5; 12 nucleotides match TRBD2. V lost 10 bases, J lost 2 bases, and 8 bases stayed unmatched. In germline, CDR1 is LNHDA, CDR2 SQIVND (reference sequence). The length of the CDR3 is 15 residues. CDR3 amino acids: CATAGLAGRQETQYF. The DNA for the CDR3 is TGTGCCACCGCCGGACTAGCGGGGAGACAAGAGACCCAGTACTTC.

The V gene is TRBV25-1, the J gene TRBJ1-1; TRBD1 agrees at 9 bases. The V segment lost 8 bases and the J segment 6 bases; nucleotides outside the gene matches: 10. Germline CDR1 is MGHDK and CDR2 is SYGVNS. The CDR3 runs 14 residues. For the CDR3, the DNA is TGTGCCAGCCCTAGGACAGGGGAGATTTCTGAAGCTTTCTTT. This translates into CASPRTGEISEAFF. Looking up the rest from reference TRBV25-1 and TRBJ1-1 gives the full variable domain: EADIYQTPRYLVIGTGKKITLECSQTMGHDKMYWYQQDPGMELHLIHYSYGVNSTEKGDLSSESTVSRIRTEHFPLTLESARPSHTSQYLCASPRTGEISEAFFGQGTRLTVV.